This TCR beta chain was obtained from a study of shared clonotypes between healthy human individuals. This clone was seen once. Antigen specificity is unknown. Profiled with immunoSEQ multiplex PCR; TCRdb holds only in-frame clones, not every one. The sample holds roughly 2 million clones; roughly 94% are singletons and the top ten take 0.1% to 0.15%. The junction had 15 bases not matched to a gene; V was cut back by 4 bases and J by 7 bases. CDR3 size: 16 residues. Germline V lookup: CDR1 SGHDT, CDR2 YYEEEE. Naive CD45RA+ and memory CD45RA-negative subsets were split from CD4+ cells. Overall study results and limits: Four donors shared 4.5% to 6.5% of their naive CD4 clonotypes.

Input material: naive CD4+ T cells sorted from blood. Subset denoted: CD45RA+ positively selected. This TCR was recovered from a man aged 18 to 29 in good health. The V call is TRBV5-6, the J call TRBJ2-5, with 8 bases that match TRBD2. The CDR3 DNA sequence: TGTGCCAGCAGCCCACAAGCGGGAGTGTGGGGAGGGACCCAGTACTTC. Protein sequence: CASSPQAGVWGGTQYF.